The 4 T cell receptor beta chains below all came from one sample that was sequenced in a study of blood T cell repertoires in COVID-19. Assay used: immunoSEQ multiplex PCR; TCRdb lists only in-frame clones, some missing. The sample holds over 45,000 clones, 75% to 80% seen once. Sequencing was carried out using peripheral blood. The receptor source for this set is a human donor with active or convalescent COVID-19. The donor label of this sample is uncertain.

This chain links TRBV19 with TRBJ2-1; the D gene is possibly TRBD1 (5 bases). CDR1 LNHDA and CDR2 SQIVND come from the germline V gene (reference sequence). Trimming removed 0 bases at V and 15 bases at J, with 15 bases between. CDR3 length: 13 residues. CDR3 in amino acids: CASSIEGQYGWFF. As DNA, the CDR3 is TGTGCCAGTAGTATAGAGGGGCAGTACGGGTGGTTCTTC.

The CDR3 coding sequence is TGTGCCAGCAGTAGACAGGGAGGAGAGACCCAGTACTTC. This gives the protein CASSRQGGETQYF. This chain links TRBV6-4 with TRBJ2-5; D might be TRBD1 (7 bases). Trimming took 5 bases from V and 4 from J, leaving 11 bases between them. This CDR3 contains 13 residues. From germline, CDR1 is MRHNA and CDR2 SNTAGT.

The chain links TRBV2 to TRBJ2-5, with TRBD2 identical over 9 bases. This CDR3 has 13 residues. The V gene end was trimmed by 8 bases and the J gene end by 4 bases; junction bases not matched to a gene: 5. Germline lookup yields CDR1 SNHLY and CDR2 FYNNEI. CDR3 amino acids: CASALREGETQYF. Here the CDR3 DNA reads TGTGCCAGCGCTTTGCGGGAGGGAGAGACCCAGTACTTC.

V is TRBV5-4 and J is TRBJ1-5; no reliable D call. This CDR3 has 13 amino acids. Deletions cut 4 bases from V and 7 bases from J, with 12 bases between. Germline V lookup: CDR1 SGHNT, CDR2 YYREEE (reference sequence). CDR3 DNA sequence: TGTGCCAGCAGCCCCTCGGCAGGACAGCCCCAGCATTTT. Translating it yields CASSPSAGQPQHF.